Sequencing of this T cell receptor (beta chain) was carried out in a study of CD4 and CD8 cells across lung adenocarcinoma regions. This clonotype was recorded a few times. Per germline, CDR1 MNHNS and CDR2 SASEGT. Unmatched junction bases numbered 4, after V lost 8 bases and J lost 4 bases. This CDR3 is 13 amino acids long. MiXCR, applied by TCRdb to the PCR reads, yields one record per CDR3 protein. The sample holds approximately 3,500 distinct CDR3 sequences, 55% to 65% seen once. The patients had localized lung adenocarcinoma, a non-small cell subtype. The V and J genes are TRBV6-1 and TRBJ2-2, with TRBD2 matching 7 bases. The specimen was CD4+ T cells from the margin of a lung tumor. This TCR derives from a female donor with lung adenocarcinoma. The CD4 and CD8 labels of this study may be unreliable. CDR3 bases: TGTGCCAGCGGGGGGGGGATCACCGGGGAGCTGTTTTTT. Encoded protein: CASGGGITGELFF.